The clone carrying this T cell receptor beta chain has at least ten counts. No antigen is known for it. The read comes to an end 3 residues before the CDR3 does, leaving the germline J gene to fill in the end. Caucasian heritage predominated among both patients and controls. This sample stems from a study of T cell clonality in common variable immunodeficiency. Study observations and caveats: Patient heterogeneity in the CVID cohort limited correlations between repertoire features and clinical complications. TCRbeta clonality was increased in CVID versus healthy controls.

V lost 4 bases and J lost 1; bases outside the gene matches: 5. The germline V gene encodes CDR1 MGHRA and CDR2 YSYEKL. There are 15 residues in the CDR3. Repertoires were generated with immunoSEQ multiplex PCR, while TCRdb's copy carries only in-frame clones and drops some. The sample shows 30,000 or so clones, none of them appearing just once. The chain combines TRBV4-1 with TRBJ1-1; 8 nucleotides align to TRBD1. The sequencing sample was made of peripheral blood mononuclear cells. The receptor comes from a person between 18 and 70 years old in good health. Incomplete CDR3 DNA: TGCGCCAGCAGCCCGAGACAGGGGAAGAACACTGAA. Its protein product is CASSPRQGKNTE. The whole CDR3 is CASSPRQGKNTEAFF.